This T cell receptor beta chain came from a study of pediatric ulcerative colitis. Whole-study findings and limits: Acute severe colitis showed lower rectal diversity from clonal expansions.

Libraries were prepared by immunoSEQ multiplex PCR; TCRdb keeps only in-frame clonotypes and omits some of them. The data contain approximately 60,000 clones, 80% to 90% of them singletons. V shed 0 bases and J shed 0 bases, with 14 bases lying between them. The CDR3 is made up of 17 amino acids. The germline gives CDR1 SGHNT, CDR2 YENEEA. This clone was detected once. Its cognate antigen is unknown. The chain uses TRBV11-3 and TRBJ1-1; a weak D match, TRBD1 (5 bases). The sample was blood. This clonotype was sampled from a boy aged 5-17 years with severe ulcerative colitis. In nucleotides, the CDR3 is TGTGCCAGCAGCTTAGATCGGATTGGGGGGATGAACACTGAAGCTTTCTTT. This encodes CASSLDRIGGMNTEAFF. Based on the CDR3 plus reference TRBV11-3 and TRBJ1-1, the full variable domain is EAGVVQSPRYKIIEKKQPVAFWCNPISGHNTLYWYLQNLGQGPELLIRYENEEAVDDSQLPKDRFSAERLKGVDSTLKIQPAELGDSAVYLCASSLDRIGGMNTEAFFGQGTRLTVV.